This T cell receptor (beta chain) was observed in a study of cytomegalovirus exposure and HLA in healthy donors. Trimming removed 4 bases at V and 5 bases at J, with 15 bases between. Per the germline V gene, CDR1 is MDHEN and CDR2 is SYDVKM. The CDR3 is 15 amino acids. PCR was performed using 60 Vbeta and 13 Jbeta primers. Some clones are missing from TCRdb's copy, which holds only in-frame ones; the method was immunoSEQ multiplex PCR. The sample consists of 72,000 or so clones, about three quarters of them appearing once. Sequencing was performed on PBMCs. This receptor was identified in a woman younger than 45 in good health and CMV-seropositive. This sequence joins TRBV28 and TRBJ1-5; TRBD1 might be the D (6 bases). CDR3 nucleotides: TGTGCCAGCAGTTGGGGCCAGGGGTTGGATCAGCCCCAGCATTTT. As protein: CASSWGQGLDQPQHF.